Detailed here is one TCR beta chain. The junction and the germline gene differ at one end; a read error may be behind it. No cell sorting was done before RNA was extracted from the tissue. These data are taken from a study of tumor and adjacent non-tumor tissue in lung cancer. About the study: The patients, approximately nine men and roughly 5 women, were roughly 31 to 80 with stage I to III disease.

A modified ARM-PCR protocol with three rounds of nested PCR amplified TCRbeta. TCRdb recomputed calls from the multiplex PCR reads with MiXCR, one row per CDR3 protein. This table holds tens of thousands of distinct CDR3 sequences, 75% to 90% found once. Germline assignment: CDR1 MNHNS and CDR2 SASEGT. This CDR3 is 16 amino acids long. The TCR sequence derives from a woman aged 50 to 60 with non-small cell lung cancer. The sequenced sample consisted of lung tumor tissue. The rearrangement joins TRBV6-1 to TRBJ2-1, with D perhaps given as TRBD1 or TRBD2 (5 bases each). The CDR3 nucleotides read TGTGCCAGCAGTCATGAGTGGGGGAGTTCCTATAATGAGCAGTTCTTC. This codes for CASSHEWGSSYNEQFF.